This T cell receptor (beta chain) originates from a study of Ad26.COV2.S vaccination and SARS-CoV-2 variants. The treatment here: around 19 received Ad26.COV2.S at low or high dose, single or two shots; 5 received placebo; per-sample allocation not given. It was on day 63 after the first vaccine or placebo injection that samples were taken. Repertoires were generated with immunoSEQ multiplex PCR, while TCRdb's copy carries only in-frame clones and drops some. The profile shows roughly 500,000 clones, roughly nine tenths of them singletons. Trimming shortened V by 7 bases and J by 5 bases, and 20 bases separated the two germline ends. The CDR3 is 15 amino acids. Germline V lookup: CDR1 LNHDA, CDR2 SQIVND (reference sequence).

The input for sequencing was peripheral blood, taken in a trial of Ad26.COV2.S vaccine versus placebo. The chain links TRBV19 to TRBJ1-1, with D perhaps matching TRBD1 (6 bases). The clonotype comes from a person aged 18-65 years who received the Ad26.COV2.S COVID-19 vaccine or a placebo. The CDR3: CASTDWGGTRTEAFF. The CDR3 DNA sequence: TGTGCCAGTACCGATTGGGGGGGGACACGAACTGAAGCTTTCTTT.